This TCR beta chain was identified in a study of post-analysis software for immune sequencing data. Study-level background: Clinical courses comprised relapsing-remitting, secondary progressive and progressive-relapsing multiple sclerosis. Study-wide points: When patients were compared with controls, 5 or 6 TRBV segments were more frequent, TRBV5-6, TRBV5-1 and TRBV20-1 among them. Samples made in the same batch grouped tightly together by F measure.

cDNA libraries for TCR beta contained unique molecular identifiers. There were about 1 to 10 million T cells, and about half a million cDNA molecules came from them. TCRdb analysed the PCR reads with MiXCR anew, one entry per CDR3 protein. The table has 600,000 to 700,000 distinct CDR3 sequences, more than 50% seen once. Per germline, CDR1 SGHTA and CDR2 FQGNSA. This CDR3 spans 14 amino acids. As concerns this clonotype: The antigen is undetermined. The junction and the germline gene differ at one end; a read error may be behind it.

The chain couples TRBV7-2 to TRBJ2-2, with D tentatively TRBD2 (5 bases). The sequence came from a girl aged 2-10 years with multiple sclerosis. The sample consisted of blood. CDR3 sequence reads: CASSLVAYTGVLFF. CDR3 in DNA: TGTGCCAGCAGCTTAGTAGCATACACCGGGGTGCTGTTTTTT.